This T cell receptor beta chain derives from a study of cytomegalovirus exposure and HLA in healthy donors (dated by TCRdb to the late 2010s). As for the study more broadly: An earlier analysis of roughly 630 of the donors reported 250 to 300 Gb of sequence data and some 120 million unique TCR beta sequences from about 179 million T cells. The study was designed to test whether signatures of past pathogen exposure could be identified by cataloging public T cell receptors. Donor age, sex, ethnicity and CMV serostatus were compiled alongside the repertoire data. High-throughput TCR immunosequencing, statistical association of individual TCRs with disease status, and machine learning were combined to predict cytomegalovirus infection status. The study used immunosequencing to profile the T cell repertoires of under 700 subjects and linked those repertoires to cytomegalovirus serostatus. The number of donors typed differed by locus, with about 629-630 for A, B, C, DRB1 and DQB1, around 560 for DQA1, approximately 580 for DPA1, and around 450 for DPB1. All discovery cohort repertoires had been generated on a single sequencing platform. Roughly 300 gigabases of sequencing data and around 87 million unique TCR sequences were included in an early release covering around 600 HLA-typed donors. The genetic ancestry cluster associated with self-reported Caucasian donors included 65% to 90% of the 350 to 500 genotyped donors. An earlier analysis of fewer than 750 of the donors used high-throughput TCR beta sequencing to judge whether each TCR beta V gene segment behaved as functional or pseudogenic. A later analysis re-analyzed previously published TCR beta repertoires from 500 to 700 donors and added high-resolution HLA genotyping to study TCR occurrence patterns. HLA typing covered class I and class II loci at four-digit resolution. Among around 400 genotyped donors of the cohort, an average of about 240,000 unique TCR beta nucleotide sequences was sequenced per donor, of which roughly 18% were non-productive. Four or five DR-DQ haplotypes were handled as single units for association and clustering because linkage in the cohort was strong. Genome-wide SNP genotypes for about 65% of the roughly 670 donors were used in a later genetic analysis, which treated that subset as a discovery cohort. Besides the first cohort of 666 subjects, a separate validation cohort made up of some 110 different subjects was used. Rather than using new phenotypic data, the later analysis identified candidate immune exposures from TCR beta sequences and from how often those sequences occurred across donors.

This clone was seen a handful of times. This clone's antigen is unknown. Per-nucleotide qualities are absent, and no much larger clonotype sits a single base away. The cohort consisted of hundreds of healthy bone marrow donors. Cohort members were all nominally healthy when sampled, although unrecorded immune exposures were likely present. The donor was CMV seropositive and belonged to the group of 270 or so seropositive cohort members. A peripheral blood sample was provided by each donor, and peripheral blood mononuclear cells were used for TCR beta sequencing. Genomic DNA was extracted from the blood cell samples with the Qiagen DNeasy Blood Extraction Kit. Broader findings and caveats from the paper: The study gave a list of more than 150 TCR beta chains associated with cytomegalovirus. A later genetic analysis reported fewer N-insertions in productive TCRs among donors in an Asian-associated ancestry cluster than the roughly 700-donor mean. Because counts were too low, seventeen rarely observed V segments, including chromosome 9 orphons, were excluded from the earlier analysis of some 590 of the donors. In vitro tests confirmed that a few of the cytomegalovirus-associated TCR beta chains recognize cytomegalovirus antigens. In a later analysis, around 15,000 TCR beta sequences were associated with specific HLA alleles at a false discovery rate of 0.05. Because HLA typing was unavailable for some donors at each locus, only the typed subset was used in association tests. This cohort had only TCR beta chains sequenced, and the lack of alpha or paired-chain data limited which features could be detected. An association between a missense DCLRE1C variant and V-gene and J-gene trimming of TCR beta chains was found in a later genetic analysis and replicated in an independent cohort. The classifier was reported to diagnose cytomegalovirus status with high specificity and sensitivity in both the original and validation cohorts. Broadly in line with IMGT annotations, most TCR beta V segments showed up in productive rearrangements about 87% or about 30% of the time in an earlier analysis of 587 of the donors. Across donors, most TCR sequences were observed very rarely, whereas some public TCRs were present in many individuals. Linkage disequilibrium might explain the correlated functional status among segregating V segments, but an unknown experimental factor could not be excluded. It was suggested by the authors that the approach could potentially be generalized to other disease states and immunological phenotypes. CMV serostatus was the only immune exposure information available for the cohort. A later analysis reported that several top co-occurrence clusters appeared linked to parvovirus B19, influenza, CMV and Epstein-Barr virus. A group of highly shared sequence variants was considered likely to be a technical artifact of the sequencing pipeline. When HLA alleles, especially DR and DQ, strongly co-occurred, TCR associations were difficult to assign to individual alleles. In a later analysis, the rate of TCR association differed among HLA loci, with DRB1 alleles having the most associated TCRs and HLA-C alleles having the fewest. In a later analysis, most CMV-associated TCR beta chains were found to appear HLA-restricted, with HLA associations seemingly driven largely by CMV exposure. A further reported finding was that TCR beta sequences accurately predicted the HLA-A and HLA-B alleles for most subjects in the first cohort. The presence/absence analyses assumed that sequencing depth was roughly uniform across donors, and that assumption may not be true. Because the 87-base-pair reads could not distinguish some IMGT-functional V segments, including TRBV6-2 and TRBV6-3, those segments were excluded. A later analysis found that HLA-associated TCR beta chains were more clonally expanded and had lower generation probabilities than equally common non-associated chains.

Library prep was done by the immunoSEQ multiplex PCR assay. For the multiplex PCR, a mixture combining 60 forward primers for TCR Vbeta segments and 13 reverse primers for TCR Jbeta segments was used. Amplification of the CDR3 region of rearranged TCR beta genes was performed with a multiplex PCR assay on genomic DNA. The Illumina HiSeq System was used to sequence the amplified TCR beta libraries as 87-base-pair reads. Per the source publication's procedure: A later analysis counted 65 million to 90 million unique TCR beta chains across the roughly 700 repertoires, and roughly 10 million of these chains were shared by at least two donors. A nearest-neighbor algorithm error-corrected the raw reads and collapsed the reads into unique sequences, merging closely related sequences to remove PCR and sequencing errors. V, D and J gene segments were assigned by aligning CDR3 sequences to IMGT reference sequences. For a sequence to be retained, at least a six-nucleotide match to both a V gene segment and a J gene segment was required. Rearrangements were classified as productive when the CDR3 lacked stop codons and remained in frame with V and J, and all other rearrangements were classified as non-productive. Following IMGT convention, CDR3 was defined as the stretch from the second conserved V-encoded cysteine up to the conserved J-encoded phenylalanine. The earlier analysis of 450 to 750 of the donors excluded any sequence lacking an unambiguous match to a single V gene segment. An earlier analysis of a few hundred of the donors classified V segments as functional when productive rearrangements were above 56.7% and as segregating when the standard deviation between donors was above 5%. A statistical classification framework was built to diagnose cytomegalovirus status from the catalog of TCR beta chain sequences. A later analysis assigned V and J genes by comparing TCR nucleotide sequences with IMGT/GENE-DB human TR gene sequences. In a later analysis, CDR3 sequences and most-parsimonious VDJ recombination scenarios were assigned using the TCRdist pipeline. In a later analysis, every TCR beta chain was defined by the combination of its CDR3 amino acid sequence and its V-gene family, and reads without a unique V-gene family were dropped. To address suspected cross-contamination and a sequencing artifact, a later analysis removed around 600 highly shared, low-generation-probability nucleotide sequences. In a later analysis, a clonal expansion index was calculated for each public chain from normalized within-repertoire ranks of inferred template counts. A later analysis computed generation probabilities with a VDJ recombination model fitted to out-of-frame rearrangements, and checked the results against IGoR. In a later analysis, hypergeometric tests were used to score TCR-TCR, TCR-HLA and TCR-CMV co-occurrence, with a repertoire-size bias correction applied to TCR pairs. False discovery rates were estimated in a later analysis by permuting HLA or CMV assignments 20 times. In a later analysis, co-occurring TCRs were grouped using DBSCAN, and TCRdist sequence similarity was added for clustering within HLA-allele-positive subsets. Repertoires with fewer than 30,000 or more than 120,000 public chains were left out of co-occurrence clustering, as were about 5 repertoires with anomalous nucleotide sharing. What TCRdb holds here is the immuneACCESS table cut down to in-frame rearrangements. Part of the clones is not present; checked against another copy, under half of the missing clones reflect an unresolved V gene, and the others are unexplained. D and trimming were read from the DNA, whereas the V and J calls and clone size are those reported in that table. A total of 130,000 or so clones appear in this sample, 70% to 80% of them only once. The top ten constitute 1.8% of the sample.

The CDR3 numbers 14 residues from cysteine through phenylalanine. The sequence is cut down to CDR3 DNA, 42 bases in frame from base 1. From the germline V gene (reference sequence), CDR1 is LNHDA and CDR2 is SQIVND. Trimming takes 3 bases off V and 7 bases off J; junction bases not matched to a gene: 5. This receptor was taken from a female donor in good health and CMV-seropositive. The specimen sequenced was PBMCs. The V gene is TRBV19 and the J gene is TRBJ2-2, and TRBD1 aligns with 7 junction nucleotides. The sequence in DNA is TGTGCCAGTAGTATCCAGGGGGTGGGCGGGGAGCTGTTTTTT. Its protein product is CASSIQGVGGELFF.